The entry below gives a single T cell receptor beta chain sequence along with its context. This sample also contains other DNA sequences that code for the same CDR3. Measured with immunoSEQ multiplex PCR; TCRdb has only the in-frame clones, and not every one. Counted here are 150,000 to 200,000 clones, 70% to 85% occurring once; the ten biggest clones make up roughly 20%. The sample belongs to a study of blood T cell repertoires in COVID-19. Study in general: Spain, Italy and the United States supplied samples that represented acute and convalescent COVID-19. PBMCs, B-cell-depleted T cells, or T cells provided the cDNA or gDNA that made up the material.

The germline V gene has CDR1 LGHNA and CDR2 YSLEER. This CDR3 comprises 16 residues. Trimming at V came to 0 bases and at J to 5 bases, leaving 8 bases not matched to a gene. The sequence was collected from a woman of 80 years or more with acute or convalescent COVID-19. The specimen sequenced was peripheral blood. This sequence joins TRBV4-3 and TRBJ1-2; TRBD1 agrees at 8 bases. CDR3 nucleotides: TGCGCCAGCAGCCAAGATCGCTCAGGGGGCTATTATGGCTACACCTTC. Translating gives CASSQDRSGGYYGYTF.